Sequencing of this T cell receptor beta chain was carried out in a study of CD8 T cells in ankylosing spondylitis. There are many counts of this clonotype. As yet, its antigen is unknown. Germline V gene data show CDR1 as SGHTA and CDR2 as FQGNSA. The V segment lost 0 bases and the J segment 1 base; nucleotides outside the gene matches: 3. CDR3 length: 17 amino acids. TCRdb processed the 5' RACE reads anew with MiXCR; each CDR3 protein has one entry. The top ten hold 14% to 15% of the sample, which has some 330,000 distinct CDR3 sequences, 7.5% to 9% seen once. Study-level findings and limits: Matched ankylosing spondylitis synovial fluid reportedly showed significant enrichment of disease-linked clones. Within ankylosing spondylitis blood, a TCR beta motif made up of under 10 highly homologous variants appeared to be characteristic.

The gene calls are TRBV7-2 and TRBJ2-5; TRBD2 matches 12 bases. This TCR derives from a male donor with ankylosing spondylitis. Sequencing input: blood, either unsorted or a sorted T cell fraction (not recorded which). The CDR3 DNA sequence: TGTGCCAGCAGCTTAGCGAGACTAGCGGGAGTCCAAGAGACCCAGTACTTC. Translated, it gives CASSLARLAGVQETQYF.